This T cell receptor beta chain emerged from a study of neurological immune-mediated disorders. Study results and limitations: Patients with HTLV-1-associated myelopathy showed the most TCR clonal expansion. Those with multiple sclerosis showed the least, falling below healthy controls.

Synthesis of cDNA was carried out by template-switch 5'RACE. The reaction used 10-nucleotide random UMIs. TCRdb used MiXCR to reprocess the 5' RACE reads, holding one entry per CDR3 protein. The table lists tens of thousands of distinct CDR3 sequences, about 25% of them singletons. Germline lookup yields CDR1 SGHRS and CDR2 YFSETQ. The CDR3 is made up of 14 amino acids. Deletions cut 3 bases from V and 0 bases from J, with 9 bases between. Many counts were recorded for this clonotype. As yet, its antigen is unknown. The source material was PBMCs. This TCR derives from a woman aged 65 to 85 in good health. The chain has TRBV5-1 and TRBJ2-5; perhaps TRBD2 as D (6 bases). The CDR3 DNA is TGCGCCAGCAGCTCAACTAGCTACCAAGAGACCCAGTACTTC. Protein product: CASSSTSYQETQYF.